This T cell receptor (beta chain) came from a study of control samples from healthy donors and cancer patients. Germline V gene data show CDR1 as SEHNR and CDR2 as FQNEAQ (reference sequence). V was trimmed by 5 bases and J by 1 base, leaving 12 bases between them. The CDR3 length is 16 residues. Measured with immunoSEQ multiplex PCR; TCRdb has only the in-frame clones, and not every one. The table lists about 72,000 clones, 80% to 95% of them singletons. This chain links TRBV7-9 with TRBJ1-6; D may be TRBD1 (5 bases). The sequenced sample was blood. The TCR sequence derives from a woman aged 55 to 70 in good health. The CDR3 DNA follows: TGTGCCAGCAGCCCCCCCGAGGGGTCCTATAATTCACCCCTCCACTTT. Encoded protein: CASSPPEGSYNSPLHF.